The 9 T cell receptor beta chains listed next were all sequenced from one sample in a study of T cell responses to AZD1222 COVID-19 vaccine. Clones were read by immunoSEQ multiplex PCR, and TCRdb kept only the in-frame ones, dropping some. The sample has approximately 170,000 clones; about 91% are singletons. This specimen was peripheral blood, taken 28 days after the second AZD1222 dose. These TCRs come from an adult who received the AZD1222 COVID-19 vaccine.

The rearrangement uses TRBV11-2 and TRBJ2-7, with D unclear. CDR1 and CDR2 (germline): SGHAT, FQNNGV. The V end lost 5 bases, the J end lost 3 bases, and 17 bases lay between the germline ends. The CDR3 sequence is 15 residues long. The CDR3 loop reads CASSVGPTTFYEQYF. CDR3 nucleotide sequence: TGTGCCAGCAGCGTGGGCCCTACGACCTTCTACGAGCAGTACTTC.

This rearrangement joins TRBV5-4 to TRBJ1-2; unclear D gene. In germline, CDR1 is SGHNT, CDR2 YYREEE (reference sequence). Trimming left V 4 bases short and J 4 bases short, with 11 bases between. The CDR3 totals 13 residues. CDR3 amino acids: CASSPIDGYGYTF. CDR3 DNA: TGTGCCAGCAGCCCAATCGACGGCTATGGCTACACCTTC.

V gene TRBV5-5 combines with J gene TRBJ1-5; unclear D gene. Germline CDR1 SGHKS, CDR2 YYEKEE (reference sequence). V lost 4 bases and J 6 bases, leaving 20 bases between the germline ends. The CDR3 is 16 residues long. CDR3 nucleotide sequence: TGTGCCAGCAGCCTACAGCTTACCGGGAGGGTTCAGCCCCAGCATTTT. Its protein product is CASSLQLTGRVQPQHF. Full variable domain (remainder filled in from reference TRBV5-5 and TRBJ1-5): DAGVTQSPTHLIKTRGQQVTLRCSPISGHKSVSWYQQVLGQGPQFIFQYYEKEERGRGNFPDRFSARQFPNYSSELNVNALLLGDSALYLCASSLQLTGRVQPQHFGDGTRLSIL.

The chain is built from TRBV10-3 and TRBJ2-6; TRBD2 might be the D (6 bases). Between the trimmed V and J ends, which lost 8 bases and 0 bases, there was a span of 14 bases. CDR1 and CDR2 (germline): ENHRY, SYGVKD. The CDR3 has 16 residues. In DNA form, the CDR3 reads TGTGCCATCCAGCAGGGAGGACTCTCTGGGGCCAACGTCCTGACTTTC. This encodes CAIQQGGLSGANVLTF.

The genes are TRBV29-1 and TRBJ1-2, with a tentative D call TRBD1 (6 bases). This CDR3 comprises 14 residues. Germline CDR1 SQVTM, CDR2 ANQGSEA. V gave up 0 bases and J gave up 6 bases, with 14 bases separating them. The CDR3 DNA sequence: TGCAGCGTTGAAGATCGTCAGGGGCGGGATGGCTACACCTTC. Translated: CSVEDRQGRDGYTF.

This chain connects TRBV6-4 to TRBJ1-6; no definite D call. Per the germline V gene, CDR1 is MRHNA and CDR2 is SNTAGT. CDR3 size: 13 residues. Trimming stripped 2 bases from V and 5 bases from J, with 4 bases between. The CDR3 sequence: CASSDEHNSPLHF. CDR3 bases: TGTGCCAGCAGTGACGAGCATAATTCACCCCTCCACTTT.

This rearrangement joins TRBV12-3 or TRBV12-4 to TRBJ2-7; a possible D gene is TRBD1 (6 bases). The CDR3 contains 13 residues. The V end was cut by 6 bases, the J end by 4 bases, with 13 bases between. CDR3 in amino acids: CASSPDSGYEQYF. CDR3 coding DNA: TGTGCCAGCAGCCCGGACAGTGGGTACGAGCAGTACTTC.

This chain joins TRBV9 and TRBJ1-2; possibly TRBD1 for D (6 bases). V was pared by 3 bases and J by 4 bases, with 19 bases between. The CDR3 loop spans 16 amino acids. From germline, CDR1 is SGDLS and CDR2 YYNGEE. DNA of the CDR3: TGTGCCAGCAGCGCGATGGGGGCAGGGGACGGCTATGGCTACACCTTC. Translation gives CASSAMGAGDGYGYTF.

This chain joins TRBV29-1 and TRBJ1-2; TRBD1 agrees at 7 bases. CDR1 SQVTM and CDR2 ANQGSEA come from the germline V gene. V trimming: 6 bases; J trimming: 4 bases; junction bases outside the gene matches: 8. This CDR3 is 13 amino acids long. DNA of the CDR3: TGCAGCGTCGAACAGGGGAGGGGCTATGGCTACACCTTC. Amino acids: CSVEQGRGYGYTF. Supplemented by reference TRBV29-1 and TRBJ1-2, the full variable domain reads SAVISQKPSRDICQRGTSLTIQCQVDSQVTMMFWYRQQPGQSLTLIATANQGSEATYESGFVIDKFPISRPNLTFSTLTVSNMSPEDSSIYLCSVEQGRGYGYTFGSGTRLTVV.